This TCR beta chain was retrieved from a study of Graves' ophthalmopathy and Graves' hyperthyroidism listed by TCRdb under 2018. General notes on the study: Hyperthyroidism was defined as stable when no progression to ophthalmopathy occurred within 18 months of follow-up. The study used TCR beta repertoire signatures to distinguish Graves' ophthalmopathy from Graves' hyperthyroidism and to predict progression to ophthalmopathy. In total, approximately 130 blood samples were TCR-sequenced: roughly 45 ophthalmopathy, approximately 80 hyperthyroidism and some 17 hyperthyroidism-to-ophthalmopathy patients. A discovery set of 90 to 100 patients (more than 40 ophthalmopathy, 57 stable hyperthyroidism) was enrolled to explore V-J signatures distinguishing ophthalmopathy from hyperthyroidism. An independent validation cohort comprised fewer than 20 hyperthyroidism patients and 17 patients who later progressed from hyperthyroidism to ophthalmopathy. In roughly 6 hyperthyroidism patients, T-cell repertoires of thyroid tissue and blood were compared. Following sample collection, hyperthyroidism patients were given methimazole at a starting dose of 30 mg daily, and ophthalmopathy patients were given high-dose intravenous methylprednisolone.

This clonotype occurred a few times. The antigen this receptor binds is unknown. No base qualities exist here, and no much larger clone lies one base off it. Hyperthyroidism patients were newly diagnosed, with disease duration under 2 months, and aged 18 to 65 years. Patients with other autoimmune diseases, uncontrolled infections, pregnancy or lactation were excluded from the study. Clinical symptoms, serum thyroxine, TRAb, thyroid ultrasound and orbital computed tomography were used for diagnosis. Total RNA was extracted using Trizol reagent, and RNA quality was checked on an Agilent 2100 Bioanalyzer. CDR1 DFQATT and CDR2 SNEGSKA are derived from the germline V gene (reference sequence). From cysteine to phenylalanine, the CDR3 is 15 amino acids long. Only CDR3 DNA is held: 45 bases, read in frame from base 1. V loses 1 base of germline sequence and J loses 1 base, and the interval between the two ends is 11 bases.

The paper as a whole reports these results and caveats: Among expanded thyroid clonotypes with frequency above 0.001, most also showed up in blood, which suggests that blood repertoires may reflect the thyroid immune response. No statistical method was used to predetermine the sample size, and group allocation was not hidden from the investigators. In validation, the model predicted ophthalmopathy progression with 55% to 71% sensitivity and 72.22% specificity; some 13 predicted patients were CT-confirmed with GO in a median of 6.5 months. The 13-signature model separated ophthalmopathy from stable hyperthyroidism with roughly 90% sensitivity and 81.08% specificity in cross-validation, and 80%/75% in the test set.

TCR beta CDR3 regions were amplified from RNA transcripts for repertoire sequencing. HTBI primers and the Qiagen OneStep RT-PCR kit were used in a first-round RT-PCR, which was followed by a second-round multiplex PCR, size selection and purification. Libraries were sequenced on an Illumina HiSeq2000 using paired-end 100 bp reads. Processing in the source paper ran as follows. SOAPnuke was used to process the reads, removing any read that contained adapters or uncalled bases, had a mean Phred below 15, or lacked an exact match to the constant primer or identifier. COPE v1.2.5 was used to merge the high-quality paired reads. Each unique nucleotide sequence was treated as a clonotype, and MiTCR v1.1 was used to align the clonotypes to the IMGT TRB V, D and J references. The analysis was limited to V-J combinations with a frequency above 0.0001, which together covered 99.2% of the repertoires. For each V-J combination, a TCR clonal expansion and chaos score was defined as F50 clonal expansion divided by the chaos observed in the TCRdist matrix. Welch's t-statistics and random forest were used to reduce the features to roughly 14 V-J combinations, which were then used as input to a naive Bayes classifier. Thyroid-blood repertoire similarity was quantified with the Morisita-Horn index. TCRdb itself trimmed the public reads at Q25 with fastp, ran MiXCR and retained productive beta chains. Each CDR3 protein appears once, grouped with its most common genes and DNA. TCRdb, not the authors, supplied the V and J calls. Here the sample has around 1,000,000 distinct CDR3 sequences; roughly 35% occur a single time. The ten largest clones capture around 10% of the sample.

Here the chain combines TRBV20-1 and TRBJ1-5, with the identity of the D gene unclear. Material: peripheral blood or thyroid tissue (not recorded which). The source of this sequence is an adult man with Graves' hyperthyroidism. The nucleotide sequence reads as follows: TGCAGTGCTAGAGTGGGAGGGTGGAGCAATCAGCCCCAGCATTTT. It translates as CSARVGGWSNQPQHF.